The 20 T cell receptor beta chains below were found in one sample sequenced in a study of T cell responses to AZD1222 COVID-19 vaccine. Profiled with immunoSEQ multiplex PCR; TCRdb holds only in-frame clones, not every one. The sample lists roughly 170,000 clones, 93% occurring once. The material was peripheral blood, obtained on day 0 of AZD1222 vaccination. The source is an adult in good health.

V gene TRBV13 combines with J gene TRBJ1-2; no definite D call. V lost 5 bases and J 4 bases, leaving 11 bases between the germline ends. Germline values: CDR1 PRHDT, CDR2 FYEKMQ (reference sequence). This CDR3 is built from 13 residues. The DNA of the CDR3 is TGTGCCAGCAGCGCAGACTGGGGCTATGGCTACACCTTC. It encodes CASSADWGYGYTF.

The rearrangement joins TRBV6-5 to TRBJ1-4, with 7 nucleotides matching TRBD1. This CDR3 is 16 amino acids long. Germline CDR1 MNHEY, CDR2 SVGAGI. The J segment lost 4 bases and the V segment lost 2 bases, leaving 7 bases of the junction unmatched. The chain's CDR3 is CASSYDGTAINEKLFF. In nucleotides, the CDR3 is TGTGCCAGCAGTTACGATGGGACAGCGATTAATGAAAAACTGTTTTTT.

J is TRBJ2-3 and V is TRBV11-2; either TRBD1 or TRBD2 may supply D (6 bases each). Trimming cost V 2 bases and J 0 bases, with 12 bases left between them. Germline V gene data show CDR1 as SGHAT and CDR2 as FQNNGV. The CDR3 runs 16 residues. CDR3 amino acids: CASSLIGGVSTDTQYF. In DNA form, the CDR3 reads TGTGCCAGCAGCTTAATCGGGGGCGTTAGCACAGATACGCAGTATTTT.

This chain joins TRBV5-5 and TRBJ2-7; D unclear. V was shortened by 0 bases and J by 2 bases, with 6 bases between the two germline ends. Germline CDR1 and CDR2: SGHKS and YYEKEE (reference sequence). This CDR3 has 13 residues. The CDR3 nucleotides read TGTGCCAGCAGCTTGGTATTTACCTACGAGCAGTACTTC. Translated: CASSLVFTYEQYF.

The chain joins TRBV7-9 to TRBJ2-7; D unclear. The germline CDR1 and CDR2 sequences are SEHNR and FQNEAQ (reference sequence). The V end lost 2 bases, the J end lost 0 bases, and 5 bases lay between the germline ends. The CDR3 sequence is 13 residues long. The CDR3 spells CASSLYSSYEQYF. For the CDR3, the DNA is TGTGCCAGCAGCTTATACAGCTCCTACGAGCAGTACTTC. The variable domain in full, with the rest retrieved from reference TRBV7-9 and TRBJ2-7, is DTGVSQNPRHKITKRGQNVTFRCDPISEHNRLYWYRQTLGQGPEFLTYFQNEAQLEKSRLLSDRFSAERPKGSFSTLEIQRTEQGDSAMYLCASSLYSSYEQYFGPGTRLTVT.

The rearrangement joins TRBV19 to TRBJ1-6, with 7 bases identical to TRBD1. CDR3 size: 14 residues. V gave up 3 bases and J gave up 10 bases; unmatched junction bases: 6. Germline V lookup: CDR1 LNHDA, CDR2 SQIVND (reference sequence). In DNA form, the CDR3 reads TGTGCCAGTAGTATTCGGCAGGGGGGATCACCCCTCCACTTT. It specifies CASSIRQGGSPLHF.

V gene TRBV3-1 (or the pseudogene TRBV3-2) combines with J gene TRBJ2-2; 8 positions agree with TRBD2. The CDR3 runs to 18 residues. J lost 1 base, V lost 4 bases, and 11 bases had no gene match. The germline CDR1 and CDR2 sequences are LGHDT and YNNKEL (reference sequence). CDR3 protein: CASSPQAGGALNTGELFF. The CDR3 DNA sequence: TGTGCCAGCAGCCCCCAGGCCGGGGGGGCGTTGAACACCGGGGAGCTGTTTTTT.

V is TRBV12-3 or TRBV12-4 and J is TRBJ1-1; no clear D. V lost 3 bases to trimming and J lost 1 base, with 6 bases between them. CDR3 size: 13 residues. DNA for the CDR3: TGTGCCAGCAGTTTCGGTCAGAACACTGAAGCTTTCTTT. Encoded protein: CASSFGQNTEAFF.

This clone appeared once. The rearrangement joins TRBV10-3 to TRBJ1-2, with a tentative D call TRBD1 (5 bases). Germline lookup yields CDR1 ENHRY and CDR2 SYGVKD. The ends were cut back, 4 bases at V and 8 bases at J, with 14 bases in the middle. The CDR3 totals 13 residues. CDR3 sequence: CAISAEGRRGYTF. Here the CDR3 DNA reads TGTGCCATCAGTGCTGAGGGACGGCGGGGCTACACCTTC.

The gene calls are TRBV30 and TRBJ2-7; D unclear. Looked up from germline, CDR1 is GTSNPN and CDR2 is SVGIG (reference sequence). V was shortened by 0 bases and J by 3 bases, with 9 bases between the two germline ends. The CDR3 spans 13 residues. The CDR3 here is CAWSVSGFYEQYF. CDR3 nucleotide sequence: TGTGCCTGGAGTGTATCTGGGTTCTACGAGCAGTACTTC.

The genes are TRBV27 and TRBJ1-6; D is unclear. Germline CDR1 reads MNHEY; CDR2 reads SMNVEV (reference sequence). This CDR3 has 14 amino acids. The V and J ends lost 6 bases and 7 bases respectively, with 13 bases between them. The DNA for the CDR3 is TGTGCCAGCAGCATTCGAGCCACCAATTCACCCCTCCACTTT. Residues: CASSIRATNSPLHF.

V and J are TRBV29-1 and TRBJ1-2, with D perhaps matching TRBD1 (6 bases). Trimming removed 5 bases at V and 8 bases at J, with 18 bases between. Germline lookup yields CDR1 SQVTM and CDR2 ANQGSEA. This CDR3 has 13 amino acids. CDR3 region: CSVKVTGFGGYTF. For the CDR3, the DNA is TGCAGCGTTAAAGTAACAGGGTTTGGAGGCTACACCTTC.

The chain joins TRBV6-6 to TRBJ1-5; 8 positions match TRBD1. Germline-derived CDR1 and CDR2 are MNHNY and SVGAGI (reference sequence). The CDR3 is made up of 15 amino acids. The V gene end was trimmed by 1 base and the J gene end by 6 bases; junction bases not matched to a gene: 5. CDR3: CASSYLAGGSQPQHF. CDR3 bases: TGTGCCAGCAGTTACTTAGCAGGGGGCAGTCAGCCCCAGCATTTT.

CDR3: CASSSTGTGNTF. The CDR3 DNA is TGTGCCAGCAGCTCTACAGGGACGGGGAACACCTTC. This sequence joins TRBV7-9 and TRBJ1-2, with a possible D match to TRBD1 (6 bases). CDR3 length: 12 residues. Trimming left V 4 bases short and J 12 bases short, with 15 bases between. Germline CDR1 SEHNR, CDR2 FQNEAQ (reference sequence).

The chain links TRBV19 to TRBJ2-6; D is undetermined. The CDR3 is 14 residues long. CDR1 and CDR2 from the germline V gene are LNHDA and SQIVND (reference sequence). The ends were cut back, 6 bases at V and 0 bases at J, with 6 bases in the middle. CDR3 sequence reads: CASRGNSGANVLTF. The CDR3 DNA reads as TGTGCCAGTAGGGGCAACTCTGGGGCCAACGTCCTGACTTTC.

The CDR3 loop is CASSQETISRRSKGEQFF. In DNA, the CDR3 is TGCGCCAGCAGCCAAGAAACGATCTCCCGGAGGTCAAAAGGTGAGCAGTTCTTC. The chain carries TRBV4-1 and TRBJ2-1, with a tentative D call TRBD2 (5 bases). Trimming took 0 bases from V and 9 from J, leaving 24 bases between them. Per the germline V gene, CDR1 is MGHRA and CDR2 is YSYEKL. The length of the CDR3 is 18 residues.

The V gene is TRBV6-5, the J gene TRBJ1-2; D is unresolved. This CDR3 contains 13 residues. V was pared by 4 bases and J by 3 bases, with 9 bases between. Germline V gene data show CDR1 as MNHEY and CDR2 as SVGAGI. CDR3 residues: CASSSNGDYGYTF. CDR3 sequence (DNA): TGTGCCAGCAGTTCTAACGGGGACTATGGCTACACCTTC.

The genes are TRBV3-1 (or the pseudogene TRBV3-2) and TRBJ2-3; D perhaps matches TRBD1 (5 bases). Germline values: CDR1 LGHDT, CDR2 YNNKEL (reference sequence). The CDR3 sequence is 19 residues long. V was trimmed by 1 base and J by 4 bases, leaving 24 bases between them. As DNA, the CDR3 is TGTGCCAGCAGCCAAGGGTCCAGACGTGTAGGGGAAAGGGCAGATACGCAGTATTTT. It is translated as CASSQGSRRVGERADTQYF.

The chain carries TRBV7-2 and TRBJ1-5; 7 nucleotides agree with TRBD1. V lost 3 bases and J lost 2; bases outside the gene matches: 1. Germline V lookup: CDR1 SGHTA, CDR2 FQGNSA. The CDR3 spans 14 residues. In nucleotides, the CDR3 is TGTGCCAGCAGCTTTACAGGGGGCAATCAGCCCCAGCATTTT. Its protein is CASSFTGGNQPQHF.

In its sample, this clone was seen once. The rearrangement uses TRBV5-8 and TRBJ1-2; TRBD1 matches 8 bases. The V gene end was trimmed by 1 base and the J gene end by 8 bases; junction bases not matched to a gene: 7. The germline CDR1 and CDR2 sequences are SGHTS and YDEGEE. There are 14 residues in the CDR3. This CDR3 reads CASSLPGGAWGYTF. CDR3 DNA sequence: TGTGCCAGCAGCTTGCCAGGGGGCGCATGGGGCTACACCTTC.